This is a list of T cell receptor beta chains from one sample in a study of synovial regulatory T cells in juvenile arthritis. Measured with immunoSEQ multiplex PCR; TCRdb has only the in-frame clones, and not every one. The sample includes 8,000 to 10,000 clones. The sequenced material came from Treg cells from blood. The source is a donor under 30 with juvenile idiopathic arthritis. Both conserved end residues are part of each CDR3. Not every row has a clone size; where given, it reads once, few, many or a size class.

abundance: .; j_gene: TRBJ1-4; v_gene: TRBV7-9; CDR3aa: CASSLAGGEELFF
abundance: .; j_gene: TRBJ1-2; v_gene: TRBV5-6; CDR3aa: CASSLGWTDNYGYTF
abundance: .; j_gene: TRBJ1-1; v_gene: TRBV11-3; CDR3aa: CASSRTGGRFSTEAFF
abundance: .; j_gene: TRBJ2-3; v_gene: TRBV19; CDR3aa: CASSIDKGSGTQYF
abundance: .; j_gene: TRBJ1-6; v_gene: TRBV19; CDR3aa: CASSIGTIGTYNSPLHF
abundance: .; j_gene: TRBJ2-6; v_gene: TRBV19; CDR3aa: CASKRLAKMSSGANVLTF
abundance: .; j_gene: TRBJ1-2; v_gene: TRBV18; CDR3aa: CASSPRDKTNYGYTF
abundance: .; j_gene: TRBJ1-2; v_gene: TRBV6-5; CDR3aa: CASSYAGGYTF
abundance: .; j_gene: TRBJ1-5; v_gene: TRBV6-1; CDR3aa: CASRKPGEVNQPQHF
abundance: .; j_gene: TRBJ1-2; v_gene: TRBV21-1; CDR3aa: CASSKLGVSRYGYTF
abundance: .; j_gene: TRBJ2-5; v_gene: TRBV19; CDR3aa: CASSISGKETQYF
abundance: .; j_gene: TRBJ1-5; v_gene: TRBV10-3; CDR3aa: CAISDLPRGRDSNQPQHF
abundance: .; j_gene: TRBJ1-1; v_gene: TRBV2; CDR3aa: CASKMIGGTEAFF
abundance: .; j_gene: TRBJ1-2; v_gene: TRBV10-2; CDR3aa: CASSPGTVYGYTF
abundance: medium-sized; j_gene: TRBJ1-4; v_gene: TRBV5-4; CDR3aa: CASRQGANEKLFF
abundance: .; j_gene: TRBJ2-7; v_gene: TRBV15; CDR3aa: CATSTWAGPYEQYF
abundance: .; j_gene: TRBJ1-4; v_gene: TRBV7-9; CDR3aa: CASSLVSSGTGGREKLFF
abundance: .; j_gene: TRBJ1-1; v_gene: TRBV19; CDR3aa: CASSIDRITEAFF
abundance: .; j_gene: TRBJ2-1; v_gene: TRBV21-1; CDR3aa: CASSEKVGQGRNEQFF
abundance: .; j_gene: TRBJ2-1; v_gene: TRBV7-9; CDR3aa: CASTRGAFGRQFF
abundance: .; j_gene: TRBJ2-7; v_gene: TRBV19; CDR3aa: CASSLSPIYEQYF
abundance: .; j_gene: TRBJ2-1; v_gene: TRBV5-5; CDR3aa: CASSSLLAREQFF
abundance: .; j_gene: TRBJ1-5; v_gene: TRBV28; CDR3aa: CASRGSGQGGGQPQHF
abundance: .; j_gene: TRBJ2-7; v_gene: TRBV18; CDR3aa: CASSPRVSGQGSYEQYF
abundance: .; j_gene: TRBJ1-6; v_gene: TRBV6-6; CDR3aa: CASSRYTGPAPLHF
abundance: .; j_gene: TRBJ1-5; v_gene: TRBV15; CDR3aa: CATSRDHSTGFGQPQHF
abundance: .; j_gene: TRBJ1-6; v_gene: TRBV5-1; CDR3aa: CASSLLEQGTNSPLHF
abundance: .; j_gene: TRBJ2-7; v_gene: TRBV7-8; CDR3aa: CASSQQIHEQYF
abundance: .; j_gene: TRBJ2-1; v_gene: TRBV2; CDR3aa: CASRGTSGRFEQFF
abundance: medium-sized; j_gene: TRBJ2-3; v_gene: TRBV5-1; CDR3aa: CASSLEGQLGRDTQYF
abundance: .; j_gene: TRBJ2-3; v_gene: TRBV5-4; CDR3aa: CASSVRLAGITDTQYF
abundance: .; j_gene: TRBJ1-3; v_gene: TRBV7-9; CDR3aa: CASSRTDGNTIYF
abundance: .; j_gene: TRBJ2-1; v_gene: TRBV4-2; CDR3aa: CASSPTSGTGSFGYNEQFF
abundance: .; j_gene: TRBJ2-7; v_gene: TRBV11-2; CDR3aa: CASSVNPRGGAYEQYF
abundance: .; j_gene: TRBJ2-7; v_gene: TRBV2; CDR3aa: CASSGSGAKREQYF
abundance: .; j_gene: TRBJ2-5; v_gene: TRBV18; CDR3aa: CASSRKRQETQYF
abundance: .; j_gene: TRBJ1-2; v_gene: TRBV5-1; CDR3aa: CASSLIGERYGYTF